This TCR beta chain derives from a study of T cell repertoires in cytomegalovirus infection (dated by TCRdb to about 2019). For context, the study as a whole: The HLA type of each donor mattered for the analysis, because public TCR beta signatures pointed to carriage of CMV infection along with the matching HLA type. Broad study findings and their caveats: In the ex vivo response, HLA-C-restricted CMV-specific TCR beta clonotypes were dominant, and in two of eight donors the single most frequent clonotype came from this HLA-C-restricted group. In both this cohort and an independent roughly 330-donor cohort, the cumulative frequency of public TCR beta family members distinguished carriers of CMV infection plus the relevant HLA type.

This clonotype has just a few counts. This receptor's antigen is unknown. No qualities accompany the bases; no much larger clone lies one base away. The sequencer listed for this sample is Illumina HiSeq 1500. Using fastp trimming at Q25 and MiXCR clonotype assembly, TCRdb reanalyzed the public sequencing data and kept in-frame beta chains. Identical CDR3 protein sequences are pooled into one entry, listed with their most common genes and DNA. The sample data list under 200,000 distinct CDR3 sequences, and nearly 9.5% of these were observed just once. Approximately 4.2% of the sample is in the top ten clones. CDR1 is given as DFQATT and CDR2 as SNEGSKA, both from the germline V gene (reference sequence). V and J are truncated by 4 bases and 4 bases respectively, leaving an intervening sequence of 7 bases. Spanning cysteine to phenylalanine, the CDR3 consists of 11 amino acids. Solely the CDR3 DNA is kept, with 33 bases framed from the first base.

This clonotype was sampled from a human donor in good health (CMV status not recorded). Some clones in this sample may be carry-over from other donors' samples. The material sequenced was PBMCs. Here the chain combines TRBV20-1 and TRBJ1-2; TRBD1 is a weak D gene call, 5 bases matching. The sequence in DNA is TGCAGTGCTACAGGGATCTATGGCTACACCTTC. It encodes CSATGIYGYTF.